This paragraph covers one T cell receptor beta chain sequence. No cognate antigen has been identified for it. The record has no base qualities; no much larger clone is one base away. Samples with the label H were taken from distinct, geographically separated regions of the hepatocellular carcinoma nodule. Early-stage hepatocellular carcinoma was present in all patients, and no therapy was administered to any patient before surgical resection. Sampled areas lacked macroscopic evidence of necrosis or hemorrhage. Multiple regions from a couple of patients were subjected to TCR sequencing (ImmunoSeq). Frozen resection tissue samples were collected at a distance of at least 1 cm from each other. The DNeasy blood and tissue kit was used to extract genomic DNA from bulk tissue. TCR beta chain CDR3 regions were sequenced from genomic DNA using the immunoSEQ assay. Rearranged VDJ segments were amplified with primers that anneal to V and J segments. The study's processing was this. The ImmunoSeq Analyzer software was used to calculate clonality and richness metrics. To find clones with differing abundance between regions, Fisher's exact test was applied together with a beta-binomial method for extra stringency. In TCRdb, the immuneACCESS table is reduced to in-frame sequences with V and J assigned. These tables do not hold every clone; where another copy was compared, an unresolved V gene accounts for under half, and the others remain unexplained. Clone size and V and J calls were adopted from that table, with D and trimming inferred from the DNA. The sample records about 6,200 clones, approximately 70% of which are singletons. The ten largest clones represent 35% to 50% of the sample.

This record comes from a study of intratumoral heterogeneity in liver cancer. In the study overall: Across the full approximately 14-patient cohort, most patients were male and the median age was 63 years. The study combined RNA-seq, DNA sequencing, TCR-seq and SNP array data from multiple regions of hepatocellular carcinoma specimens to study intratumor heterogeneity. A total of 71 multiregional samples from about 14 HCC patients, consisting of fewer than 55 tumoral and approximately 20 adjacent nontumoral regions, were included in the overall cohort.

Study-wide findings and limitations: In every sequenced patient, tumor region b showed significantly fewer unique T-cell clonal expansions than tumor region a. Overall T cell clonality did not differ significantly between tumor regions within either sequenced patient. The authors acknowledged a relatively low patient number and under-sampled tumor-infiltrating lymphocyte representation as limitations. According to the report, TCR sequencing confirmed the RNA-seq-based estimates of regional differences in tumor-infiltrating lymphocyte burden.

Including cysteine and phenylalanine, the CDR3 has 12 amino acids. Only the CDR3 part of the read is kept: 36 bases, read in frame from the first base. The germline V gene specifies SGHDT as CDR1 and YYEEEE as CDR2. V gives up 0 bases and J gives up 7 bases, and the segment between their germline ends measures 5 bases. Recombination linked TRBV5-6 to TRBJ2-1, with the D gene call left open. Sequencing used tumor tissue, obtained before any cancer treatment. This TCR was recovered from a woman between 65 and 79 years old with hepatocellular carcinoma. The nucleotide sequence reads TGTGCCAGCAGCTTGGGGTGGAATGAGCAGTTCTTC. The encoded protein is CASSLGWNEQFF.